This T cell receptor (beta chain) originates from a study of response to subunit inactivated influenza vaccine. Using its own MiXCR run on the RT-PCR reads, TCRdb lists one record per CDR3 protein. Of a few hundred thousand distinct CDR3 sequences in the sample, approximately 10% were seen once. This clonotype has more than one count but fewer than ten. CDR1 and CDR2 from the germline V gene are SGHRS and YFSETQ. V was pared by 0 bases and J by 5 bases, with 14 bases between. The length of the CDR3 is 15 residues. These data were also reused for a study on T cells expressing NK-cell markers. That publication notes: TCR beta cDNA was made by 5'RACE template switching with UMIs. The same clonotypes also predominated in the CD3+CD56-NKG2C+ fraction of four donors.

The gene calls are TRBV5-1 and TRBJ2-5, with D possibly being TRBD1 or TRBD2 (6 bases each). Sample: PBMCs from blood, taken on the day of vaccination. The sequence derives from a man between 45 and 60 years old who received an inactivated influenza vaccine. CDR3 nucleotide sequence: TGCGCCAGCAGCTTGGTCGGGGGCAGGGTGGAGACCCAGTACTTC. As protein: CASSLVGGRVETQYF.